Shown below are 18 T cell receptor beta chains from a single sample sequenced in a study of blood T cell repertoires in COVID-19. Sequencing used immunoSEQ multiplex PCR; TCRdb keeps in-frame clones, though not all of them. The sample carries more than 100,000 clones, 84% recorded once. Sequencing used peripheral blood. The source is an elderly woman with acute or convalescent COVID-19.

The genes are TRBV7-2 and TRBJ2-1; 10 positions agree with TRBD1. The CDR3 sequence is 15 residues long. The germline V gene encodes CDR1 SGHTA and CDR2 FQGNSA. V shed 5 bases and J 4 bases; nucleotides not matched to a gene: 5. CDR3 coding DNA: TGTGCCAGCAGCCCCGCGGGACAGGGGTACAATGAGCAGTTCTTC. It encodes CASSPAGQGYNEQFF.

This clone was seen only a few times. This sequence joins TRBV7-8 and TRBJ2-2; TRBD1 might be the D (6 bases). Germline V CDR1 and CDR2: SGHVS, FQNEAQ. This CDR3 comprises 16 residues. V lost 4 bases, J lost 0 bases, and 12 bases lay in between. Here the CDR3 DNA reads TGTGCCAGCAGCTCTCTAGGGACACCGAACACCGGGGAGCTGTTTTTT. This sequence encodes CASSSLGTPNTGELFF.

The table lists this clone with a count of one. The V call is TRBV20-1, the J call TRBJ2-1, with a tentative D call TRBD1 (6 bases). The CDR3 runs to 15 residues. Germline loops: CDR1 DFQATT, CDR2 SNEGSKA (reference sequence). The ends were cut back, 3 bases at V and 2 bases at J, with 14 bases in the middle. In nucleotides, the CDR3 is TGCAGTGCTAGTGGGGGCAGGGGTACCTACAATGAGCAGTTCTTC. It specifies CSASGGRGTYNEQFF.

V and J are TRBV5-1 and TRBJ2-1, with 10 bases lining up with TRBD2. This CDR3 is built from 16 residues. Trimming removed 3 bases from V and 6 bases from J; junction bases left unmatched: 9. Germline V gene lookup returns CDR1 SGHRS and CDR2 YFSETQ. This CDR3 reads CASSSPGTSERNEQFF. The CDR3 DNA reads TGCGCCAGCAGCTCACCCGGGACTAGCGAACGCAATGAGCAGTTCTTC.

This chain joins TRBV5-5 and TRBJ1-5; a weak D match, TRBD1 (6 bases). The CDR3 is 16 amino acids. V was cut by 0 bases and J by 0 bases, with 10 bases left in between. Germline V gene lookup returns CDR1 SGHKS and CDR2 YYEKEE (reference sequence). DNA of the CDR3: TGTGCCAGCAGCTTGGACGGCAGGGGTAGCAATCAGCCCCAGCATTTT. Translation: CASSLDGRGSNQPQHF. Full variable domain (remainder filled in from reference TRBV5-5 and TRBJ1-5): DAGVTQSPTHLIKTRGQQVTLRCSPISGHKSVSWYQQVLGQGPQFIFQYYEKEERGRGNFPDRFSARQFPNYSSELNVNALLLGDSALYLCASSLDGRGSNQPQHFGDGTRLSIL.

The rearrangement joins TRBV13 to TRBJ1-1; the D is unclear. This CDR3 has 15 amino acids. Looked up from germline, CDR1 is PRHDT and CDR2 is FYEKMQ (reference sequence). V lost 0 bases and J lost 0, with 8 bases in between. The CDR3 sequence: CASSLGHSLNTEAFF. The DNA of the CDR3 is TGTGCCAGCAGCTTAGGCCACAGCCTGAACACTGAAGCTTTCTTT.

A remark on this clone: The junction and the germline gene differ at one end; a read error may be behind it. The rearrangement uses TRBV4-3 and TRBJ1-4; tentative D call: TRBD1 (5 bases). Germline CDR1 reads LGHNA; CDR2 reads YSLEER. The length of the CDR3 is 16 residues. The CDR3 spells CASSKDMRSGGEKLFF. As DNA, the CDR3 is TGCGCCAGCAGCAAAGACATGCGTTCGGGGGGTGAAAAACTGTTTTTT.

The chain has TRBV9 and TRBJ2-7; possibly TRBD2 for D (7 bases). Trimming stripped 4 bases from V and 4 bases from J, with 15 bases between. The CDR3 runs 14 residues. CDR1 is SGDLS and CDR2 is YYNGEE in the germline V gene. In DNA form, the CDR3 reads TGTGCCAGCAGCCGGGGGGCCCAGCTTTACGAGCAGTACTTC. This sequence encodes CASSRGAQLYEQYF.

This clone was counted between two and nine times. V is TRBV9 and J is TRBJ2-3; possibly TRBD2 for D (6 bases). The CDR3 totals 16 residues. Germline V gives CDR1 SGDLS, CDR2 YYNGEE. V shed 5 bases and J shed 1 base, with 17 bases lying between them. The chain's CDR3 is CASRRRELDGTDTQYF. As DNA, the CDR3 is TGTGCCAGCAGGCGGAGGGAACTAGACGGCACAGATACGCAGTATTTT.

The rearrangement uses TRBV19 and TRBJ1-5; D is perhaps TRBD1 (5 bases). Trimming cost V 4 bases and J 4 bases, with 14 bases left between them. This CDR3 contains 15 residues. Per the germline V gene, CDR1 is LNHDA and CDR2 is SQIVND (reference sequence). In DNA form, the CDR3 reads TGTGCCAGTAGTACCAGGAGCCAGGGAAATCAGCCCCAGCATTTT. This translates into CASSTRSQGNQPQHF.

The rearrangement links TRBV7-8 to TRBJ1-5, with 7 bases aligning to TRBD1. The junction had 4 bases not matched to a gene; V was cut back by 3 bases and J by 2 bases. The germline V gene encodes CDR1 SGHVS and CDR2 FQNEAQ. The CDR3 runs to 15 residues. This chain's CDR3 is CASSFTGVGNQPQHF. The DNA of the CDR3 is TGTGCCAGCAGCTTCACAGGGGTGGGCAATCAGCCCCAGCATTTT.

In its sample, this clone was seen a few times. This chain uses TRBV5-5 with TRBJ2-5, with D tentatively TRBD2 (6 bases). The V end lost 2 bases, the J end lost 0 bases, and 8 bases lay between the germline ends. Germline CDR1 and CDR2: SGHKS and YYEKEE (reference sequence). The CDR3 sequence is 14 residues long. The CDR3 nucleotides read TGTGCCAGCAGCTTCCTAGCGAACCAAGAGACCCAGTACTTC. This translates into CASSFLANQETQYF.

The rearrangement links TRBV7-2 to TRBJ2-4, with D possibly TRBD1 on 6 matching bases. CDR3 length: 15 residues. Trimming stripped 1 base from V and 7 bases from J, with 14 bases between. Germline loops: CDR1 SGHTA, CDR2 FQGNSA. CDR3 sequence (DNA): TGTGCCAGCAGCTTAGTGTCGGGCCAGGGGAACATTCAGTACTTC. This translates into CASSLVSGQGNIQYF.

The rearrangement links TRBV3-1 (or the pseudogene TRBV3-2) to TRBJ1-1; D remains ambiguous. CDR1 LGHDT and CDR2 YNNKEL come from the germline V gene (reference sequence). Trimming took 0 bases from V and 6 from J, leaving 17 bases between them. The CDR3 length is 16 residues. The CDR3 DNA sequence: TGTGCCAGCAGCCAAGATGTTTTCTGGAAGGGAGCTGAAGCTTTCTTT. Its translation is CASSQDVFWKGAEAFF.

The genes are TRBV4-1 and TRBJ2-2; D is perhaps TRBD2 (5 bases). The CDR3 loop spans 16 amino acids. CDR1 is MGHRA, CDR2 YSYEKL, per germline. Between the trimmed V and J ends, which lost 1 base and 2 bases, there was a span of 11 bases. For the CDR3, the DNA is TGCGCCAGCAGCCAAGTTCGGGGTCATAACACCGGGGAGCTGTTTTTT. Encoded protein: CASSQVRGHNTGELFF.

The J gene is TRBJ1-4, the V gene TRBV15, with a weak D call TRBD1 (6 bases). The CDR3 spans 14 residues. The V gene lost 3 bases and the J gene lost 8 bases, with 13 bases spanning the gap. Germline-derived CDR1 and CDR2 are LNHNV and YYDKDF (reference sequence). The CDR3 is CATSRDSGSEKLFF. The DNA for the CDR3 is TGTGCCACCAGCAGGGACAGCGGTAGCGAAAAACTGTTTTTT.

This clone was recorded a few times. The V gene is TRBV19, the J gene TRBJ2-2; D remains ambiguous. The CDR3 is 14 amino acids. Per the germline V gene, CDR1 is LNHDA and CDR2 is SQIVND (reference sequence). With 3 bases removed from V and 7 bases from J, the gap between germline ends came to 12 bases. CDR3 sequence: CASSIPQTGGELFF. The CDR3 bases are TGTGCCAGTAGTATCCCCCAAACGGGCGGGGAGCTGTTTTTT.

The genes are TRBV5-1 and TRBJ1-6; TRBD1 might be the D (6 bases). Germline V gives CDR1 SGHRS, CDR2 YFSETQ. This CDR3 is built from 17 residues. The ends were cut back, 2 bases at V and 3 bases at J, with 15 bases in the middle. DNA of the CDR3: TGCGCCAGCAGCTTATTGGGGGGGGACAACTATAATTCACCCCTCCACTTT. Its translation is CASSLLGGDNYNSPLHF.